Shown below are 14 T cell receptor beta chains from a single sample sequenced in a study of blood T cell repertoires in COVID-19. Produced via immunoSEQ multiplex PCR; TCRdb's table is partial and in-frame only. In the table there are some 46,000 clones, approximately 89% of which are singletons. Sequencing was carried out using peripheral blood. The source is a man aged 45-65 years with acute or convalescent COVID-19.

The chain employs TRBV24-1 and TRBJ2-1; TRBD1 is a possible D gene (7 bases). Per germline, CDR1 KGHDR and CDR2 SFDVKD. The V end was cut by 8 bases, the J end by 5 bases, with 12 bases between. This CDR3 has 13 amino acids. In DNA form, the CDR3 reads TGTGCCACCAACAGGGGAGGAAACAATGAGCAGTTCTTC. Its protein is CATNRGGNNEQFF.

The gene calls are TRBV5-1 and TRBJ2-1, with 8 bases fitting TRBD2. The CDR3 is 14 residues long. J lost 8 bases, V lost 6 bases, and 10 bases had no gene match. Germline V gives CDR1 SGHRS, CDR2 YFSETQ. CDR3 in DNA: TGCGCCAGCAAGACGGGGGGGAGTATACATGAGCAGTTCTTC. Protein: CASKTGGSIHEQFF.

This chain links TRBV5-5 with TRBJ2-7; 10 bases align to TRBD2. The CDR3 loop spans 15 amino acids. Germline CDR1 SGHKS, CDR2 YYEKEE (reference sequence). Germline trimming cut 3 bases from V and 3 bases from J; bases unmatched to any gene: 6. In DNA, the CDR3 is TGTGCCAGCAGCTCCCTAGCGGGAGAATACTACGAGCAGTACTTC. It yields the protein CASSSLAGEYYEQYF.

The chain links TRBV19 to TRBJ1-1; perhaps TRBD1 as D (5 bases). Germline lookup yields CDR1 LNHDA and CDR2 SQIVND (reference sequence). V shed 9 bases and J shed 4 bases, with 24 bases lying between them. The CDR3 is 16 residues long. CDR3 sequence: CASTPLHQGEATEAFF. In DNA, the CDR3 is TGTGCCAGCACGCCCCTACACCAAGGGGAGGCCACTGAAGCTTTCTTT.

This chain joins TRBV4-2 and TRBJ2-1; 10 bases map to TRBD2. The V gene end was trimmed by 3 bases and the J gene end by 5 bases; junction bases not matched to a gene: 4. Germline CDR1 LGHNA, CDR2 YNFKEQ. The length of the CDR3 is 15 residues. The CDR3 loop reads CASSHDSGRHNEQFF. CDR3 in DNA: TGTGCCAGCAGCCACGATAGCGGGAGGCACAATGAGCAGTTCTTC.

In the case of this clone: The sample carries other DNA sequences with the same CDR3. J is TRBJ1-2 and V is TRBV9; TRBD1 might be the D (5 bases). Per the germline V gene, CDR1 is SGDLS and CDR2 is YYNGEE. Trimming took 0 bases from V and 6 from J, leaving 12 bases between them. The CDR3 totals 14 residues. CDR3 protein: CASSVVGREDGYTF. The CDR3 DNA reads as TGTGCCAGCAGCGTAGTGGGCAGGGAGGATGGCTACACCTTC.

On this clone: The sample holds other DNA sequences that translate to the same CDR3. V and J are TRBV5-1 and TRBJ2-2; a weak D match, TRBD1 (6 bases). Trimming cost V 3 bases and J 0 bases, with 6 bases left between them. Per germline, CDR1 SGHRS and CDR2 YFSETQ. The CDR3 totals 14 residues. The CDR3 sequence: CASSWTANTGELFF. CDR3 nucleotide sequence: TGCGCCAGCAGCTGGACAGCGAACACCGGGGAGCTGTTTTTT. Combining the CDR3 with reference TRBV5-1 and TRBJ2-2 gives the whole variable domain KAGVTQTPRYLIKTRGQQVTLSCSPISGHRSVSWYQQTPGQGLQFLFEYFSETQRNKGNFPGRFSGRQFSNSRSEMNVSTLELGDSALYLCASSWTANTGELFFGEGSRLTVL.

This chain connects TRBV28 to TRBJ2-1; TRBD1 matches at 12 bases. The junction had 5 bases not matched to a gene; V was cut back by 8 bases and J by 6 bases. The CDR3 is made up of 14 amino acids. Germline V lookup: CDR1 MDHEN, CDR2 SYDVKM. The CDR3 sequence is CASGDRGHSNEQFF. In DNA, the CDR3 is TGTGCCAGCGGGGACAGGGGGCACTCCAATGAGCAGTTCTTC.

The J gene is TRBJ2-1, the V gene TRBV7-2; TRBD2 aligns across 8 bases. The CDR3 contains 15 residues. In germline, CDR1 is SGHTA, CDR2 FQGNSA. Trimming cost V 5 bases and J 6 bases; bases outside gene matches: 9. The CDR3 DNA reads TGTGCCAGCAGCCCCCCCTATGCGGGGGGCAATGAGCAGTTCTTC. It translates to CASSPPYAGGNEQFF.

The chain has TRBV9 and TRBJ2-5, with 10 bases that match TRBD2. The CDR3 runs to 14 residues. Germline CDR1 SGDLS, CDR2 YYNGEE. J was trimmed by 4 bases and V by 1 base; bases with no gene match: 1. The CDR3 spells CASSVRLAGETQYF. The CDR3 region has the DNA TGTGCCAGCAGCGTAAGACTAGCGGGAGAGACCCAGTACTTC.

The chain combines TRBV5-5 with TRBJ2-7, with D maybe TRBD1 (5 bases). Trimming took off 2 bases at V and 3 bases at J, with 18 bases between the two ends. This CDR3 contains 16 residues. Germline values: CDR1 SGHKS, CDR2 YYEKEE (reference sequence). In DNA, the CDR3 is TGTGCCAGCAGCTTACGGTCGGCAGGGATTTACTACGAGCAGTACTTC. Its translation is CASSLRSAGIYYEQYF.

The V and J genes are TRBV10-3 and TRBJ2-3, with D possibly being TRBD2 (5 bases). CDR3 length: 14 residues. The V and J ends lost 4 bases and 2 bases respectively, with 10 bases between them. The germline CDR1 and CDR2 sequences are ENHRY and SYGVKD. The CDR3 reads CAISGAGHTDTQYF. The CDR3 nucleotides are TGTGCCATCAGTGGGGCGGGCCACACAGATACGCAGTATTTT.

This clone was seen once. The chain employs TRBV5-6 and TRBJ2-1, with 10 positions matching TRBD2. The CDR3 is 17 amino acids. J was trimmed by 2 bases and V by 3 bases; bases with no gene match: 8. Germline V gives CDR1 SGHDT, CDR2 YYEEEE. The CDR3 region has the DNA TGTGCCAGCAGCTCTTCTCAGCGGGGGGGCCCCTACAATGAGCAGTTCTTC. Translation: CASSSSQRGGPYNEQFF.

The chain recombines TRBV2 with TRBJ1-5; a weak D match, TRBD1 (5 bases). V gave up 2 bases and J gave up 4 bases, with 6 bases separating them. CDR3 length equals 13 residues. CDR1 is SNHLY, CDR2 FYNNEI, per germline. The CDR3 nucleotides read TGTGCCAGCAGTGAATACAGGAATCAGCCCCAGCATTTT. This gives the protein CASSEYRNQPQHF.